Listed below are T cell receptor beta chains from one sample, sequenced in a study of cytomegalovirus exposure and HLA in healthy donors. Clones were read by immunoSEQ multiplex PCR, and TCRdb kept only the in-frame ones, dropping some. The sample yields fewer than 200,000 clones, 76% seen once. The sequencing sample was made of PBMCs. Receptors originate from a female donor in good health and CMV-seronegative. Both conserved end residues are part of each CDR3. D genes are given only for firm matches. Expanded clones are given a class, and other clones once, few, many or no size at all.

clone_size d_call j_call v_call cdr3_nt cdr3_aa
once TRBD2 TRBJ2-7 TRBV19 TGTGCCAGTAGTATCGGGGCAAGCGGGGCCTACGAGCAGTACTTC CASSIGASGAYEQYF
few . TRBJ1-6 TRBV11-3 TGTGCCAGCAGCCTCACGGGTAATTCACCCCTCCACTTT CASSLTGNSPLHF
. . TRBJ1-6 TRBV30 TGTGCCTGGAGTCGGGATGGGGGGAGTTCACCCCTCCACTTT CAWSRDGGSSPLHF
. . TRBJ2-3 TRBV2 TGTGCCAGCAGCCTCCTAATGTCGGATACGCAGTATTTT CASSLLMSDTQYF
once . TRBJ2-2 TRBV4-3 TGCGCCAGCAGCCAAGGGCCCGGGACAAGGAACACCGGGGAGCTGTTTTTT CASSQGPGTRNTGELFF
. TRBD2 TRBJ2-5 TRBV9 TGTGCCAGCAGCGTTCGCCCTAGCGGGGGCAAAGAGACCCAGTACTTC CASSVRPSGGKETQYF
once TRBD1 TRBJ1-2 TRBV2 TGTGCCATACACCCCAGGACAGGGGGCACTAACTATGGCTACACCTTC CAIHPRTGGTNYGYTF
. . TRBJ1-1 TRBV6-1 TGTGCCAGCAGTCAAACAGGGTATGGCACTGAAGCCTTCTTT CASSQTGYGTEAFF
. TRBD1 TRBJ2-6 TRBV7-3 TGTGCCAGCAGCTTAAGGGTGGACAGGGGGGCCAACGGCCTGACTTTC CASSLRVDRGANGLTF
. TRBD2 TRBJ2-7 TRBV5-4 TGTGCCAGCAGCGGAGTGGGACTAGGTAACTACGAGCAGTACTTC CASSGVGLGNYEQYF
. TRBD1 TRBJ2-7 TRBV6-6 TGTGCCGCCTCAGGGGGCTACGAGCAGTACTTC CAASGGYEQYF
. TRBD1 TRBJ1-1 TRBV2 TGTGCCGGACAACAGACAGGGGACACTGAAGCTTTCTTT CAGQQTGDTEAFF
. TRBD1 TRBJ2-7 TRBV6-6 TGTGCCAGCTGGGACAGCGTCTCGATATCCTACGAGCAGTACTTC CASWDSVSISYEQYF
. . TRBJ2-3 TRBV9 TGTGCCAGCAGCGTAGGGTGGGGCGGCACAGATACGCAGTATTTT CASSVGWGGTDTQYF
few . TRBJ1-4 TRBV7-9 TGTGCCAGCAGCTTAGTGGCTGCAACTAATGAAAAACTGTTTTTT CASSLVAATNEKLFF
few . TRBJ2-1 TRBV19 TGTGCCAGTAGTATACCCGGGAACAATGAGCAGTTCTTC CASSIPGNNEQFF
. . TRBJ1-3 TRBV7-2 TGTGCCAGCAGACCCGGGACTTACCCAGGGCCTGGAAACACCATATATTTT CASRPGTYPGPGNTIYF
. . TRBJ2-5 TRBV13 TGTGCCAGCAGCCTCCGGACAGACTACCAAGAGACCCAGTACTTC CASSLRTDYQETQYF
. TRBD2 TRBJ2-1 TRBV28 TGTGCCAGCAGGATCCCCGGACTAGCGGGAAACAATGAGCAGTTCTTC CASRIPGLAGNNEQFF
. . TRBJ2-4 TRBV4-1 TGCGCCAGCAGCCAGGCCGTCAGTAAGGCCAAAAACATTCAGTACTTC CASSQAVSKAKNIQYF
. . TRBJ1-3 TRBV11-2 TGTGCCAGCAGCTTAAGGCGTAGCCCTGGAAACACCATATATTTT CASSLRRSPGNTIYF
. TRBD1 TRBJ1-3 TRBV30 TGTGCCTGGATGACAGGGGGAAGTGGAAACACCATATATTTT CAWMTGGSGNTIYF
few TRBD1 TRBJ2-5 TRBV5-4 TGTGCCAGCAGTATGCAGGGGGCTCAAGAGACCCAGTACTTC CASSMQGAQETQYF
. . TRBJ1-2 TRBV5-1 TGCGCCAGCAGCTTGGCGGGGTCCTATGGCTACACCTTC CASSLAGSYGYTF